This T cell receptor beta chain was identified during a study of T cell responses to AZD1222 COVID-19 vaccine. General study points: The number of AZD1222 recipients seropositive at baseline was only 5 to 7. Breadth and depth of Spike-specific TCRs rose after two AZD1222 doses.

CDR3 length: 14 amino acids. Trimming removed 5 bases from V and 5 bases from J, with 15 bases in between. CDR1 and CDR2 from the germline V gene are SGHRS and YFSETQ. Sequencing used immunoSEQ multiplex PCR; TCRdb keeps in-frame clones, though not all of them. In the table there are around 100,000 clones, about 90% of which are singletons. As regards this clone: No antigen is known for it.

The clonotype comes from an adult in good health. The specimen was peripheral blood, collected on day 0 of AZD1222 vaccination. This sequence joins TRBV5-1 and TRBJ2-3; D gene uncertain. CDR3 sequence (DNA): TGCGCCAGCAGAAGGGCGCTAGGCATAGATACGCAGTATTTT. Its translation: CASRRALGIDTQYF.